This TCR beta chain was recorded in a study of STAT3 mutations in large granular lymphocyte leukemia. Trimming removed 9 bases at V and 1 base at J, with 11 bases between. The CDR3 covers 13 residues. Germline V gene lookup returns CDR1 MNHEY and CDR2 SVGAGI. Regarding the study as a whole: Clonal expansion was inferred from samples taken at other timepoints. Every T-cell large granular lymphocyte leukemia patient had at least one immunodominant TCR beta clonotype. All newly emerging clones after therapy were STAT3 wild type.

TCRbeta libraries averaged about 40,773 productive templates per sample. Repertoires were generated with immunoSEQ multiplex PCR, while TCRdb's copy carries only in-frame clones and drops some. The sample shows roughly 1,700 clones, around 29% of them seen only once. This clone qualifies as large. No antigen is known for it. The TCR originated in a male patient aged 45 to 59 with T-cell large granular lymphocyte leukemia. Some clones in this sample may be carry-over from other donors' samples. V and J are TRBV6-5 and TRBJ2-3; D may be TRBD2 (6 bases). Sequencing used peripheral blood mononuclear cells. CDR3 sequence: CASKASGTDTQYF. CDR3 in DNA: TGTGCCAGTAAGGCTAGCGGCACAGATACGCAGTATTTT.